Sequencing of this T cell receptor (beta chain) was carried out in a study of cytomegalovirus exposure and HLA in healthy donors. Whole-study findings and limits: HLA alleles were associated with 16,000 or so TCR beta sequences in a later analysis at 0.05 false discovery rate. Looking again later, the authors saw that most CMV-associated TCR beta chains seemed HLA-restricted. In vitro testing confirmed a few CMV-associated chains as specific for CMV antigens. Among TCR beta chains of equal frequency, HLA-associated ones were more clonally expanded in a later analysis.

The CDR3 has 16 residues. Per the germline V gene, CDR1 is SGHRS and CDR2 is YFSETQ. The V and J ends lost 4 bases and 7 bases, in that order; junction bases with no gene match: 7. A multiplex PCR was run with 60 Vbeta primers and 13 Jbeta primers. Sequencing used immunoSEQ multiplex PCR; TCRdb keeps in-frame clones, though not all of them. The sample has about 140,000 clones; around 65% are singletons. This clone was recorded a few times. The antigen is not known. The sequencing input was PBMCs. This rearrangement joins TRBV5-1 to TRBJ1-6, with 11 bases that match TRBD1. This receptor was obtained from a woman aged 55-75 years in good health and CMV-seronegative. Here the CDR3 reads CASSRHRDRGNSPLHF. DNA for the CDR3: TGCGCCAGCAGCAGACACCGGGACAGGGGGAATTCACCCCTCCACTTT. The whole variable domain, filled in from reference TRBV5-1 and TRBJ1-6, reads KAGVTQTPRYLIKTRGQQVTLSCSPISGHRSVSWYQQTPGQGLQFLFEYFSETQRNKGNFPGRFSGRQFSNSRSEMNVSTLELGDSALYLCASSRHRDRGNSPLHFGNGTRLTVT.